This T cell receptor (beta chain) comes out of a study of blood T cell repertoires in COVID-19. Across the study: In each case, the material was cDNA or gDNA derived from T cells, B-cell-depleted T cells, or PBMCs.

As handled by the study authors: The assay estimated nucleated cells by amplifying reference gene primers. Some clones are missing from TCRdb's copy, which holds only in-frame ones; the method was immunoSEQ multiplex PCR. The DNA gave D and trimming, while V, J and clone size come from that table. The data contain thousands of clones, 75% to 90% of them singletons. Sequencing was carried out using peripheral blood. The receptor's source is a human donor in a cohort sampled during active COVID-19.

CDR3 loop: CASSSDGTRNTGELFF. Written as DNA, the CDR3 is TGCGCCAGCAGCTCGGACGGGACACGTAACACCGGGGAGCTGTTTTTT. V and J are TRBV5-1 and TRBJ2-2; D possibly corresponds to TRBD1 (6 bases). V lost 3 bases to trimming and J lost 2 bases, with 14 bases between them. Germline assignment: CDR1 SGHRS and CDR2 YFSETQ. CDR3 length: 16 amino acids.